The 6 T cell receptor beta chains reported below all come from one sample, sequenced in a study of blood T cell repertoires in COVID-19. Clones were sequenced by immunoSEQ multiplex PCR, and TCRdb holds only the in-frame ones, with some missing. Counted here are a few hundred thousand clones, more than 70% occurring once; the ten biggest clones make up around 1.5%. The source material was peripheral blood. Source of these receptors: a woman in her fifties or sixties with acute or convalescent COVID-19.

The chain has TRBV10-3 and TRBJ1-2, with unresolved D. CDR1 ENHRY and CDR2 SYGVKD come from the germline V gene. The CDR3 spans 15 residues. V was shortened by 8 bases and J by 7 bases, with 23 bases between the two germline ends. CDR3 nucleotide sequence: TGTGCCATCTATGCCCTGGACCGGGGAGAGGGTGGCTACACCTTC. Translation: CAIYALDRGEGGYTF.

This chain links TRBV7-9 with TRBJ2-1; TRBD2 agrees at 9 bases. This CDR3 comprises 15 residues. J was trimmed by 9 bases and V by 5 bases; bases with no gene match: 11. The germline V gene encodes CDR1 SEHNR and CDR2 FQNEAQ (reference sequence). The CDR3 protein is CASSGDGGREGEQFF. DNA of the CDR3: TGTGCCAGCAGCGGAGATGGCGGGAGGGAGGGTGAGCAGTTCTTC.

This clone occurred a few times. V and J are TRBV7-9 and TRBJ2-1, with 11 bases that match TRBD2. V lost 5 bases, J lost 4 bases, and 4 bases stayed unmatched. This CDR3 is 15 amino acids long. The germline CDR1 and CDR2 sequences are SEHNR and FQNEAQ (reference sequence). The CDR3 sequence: CASSAGLADYNEQFF. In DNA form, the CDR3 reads TGTGCCAGCAGCGCGGGACTAGCGGATTACAATGAGCAGTTCTTC.

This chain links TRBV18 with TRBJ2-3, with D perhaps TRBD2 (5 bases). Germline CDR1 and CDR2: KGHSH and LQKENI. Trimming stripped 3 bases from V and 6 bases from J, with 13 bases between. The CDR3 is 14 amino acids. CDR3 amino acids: CASSPPPGGDTQYF. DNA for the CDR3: TGTGCCAGCTCACCGCCCCCAGGCGGGGATACGCAGTATTTT.

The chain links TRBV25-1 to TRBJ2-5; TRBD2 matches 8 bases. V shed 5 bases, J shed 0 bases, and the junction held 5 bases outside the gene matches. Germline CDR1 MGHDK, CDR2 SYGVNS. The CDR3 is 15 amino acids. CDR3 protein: CASSRARGDQETQYF. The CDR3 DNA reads TGTGCCAGCAGTAGGGCGCGGGGGGACCAAGAGACCCAGTACTTC.

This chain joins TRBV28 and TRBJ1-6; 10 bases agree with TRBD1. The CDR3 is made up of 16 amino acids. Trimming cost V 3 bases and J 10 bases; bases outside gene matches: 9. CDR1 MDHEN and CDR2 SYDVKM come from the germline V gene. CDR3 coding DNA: TGTGCCAGCAGTTTGGTTTGGGGACAGGGGAGGTCACCCCTCCACTTT. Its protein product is CASSLVWGQGRSPLHF.